This T cell receptor (beta chain) was retrieved from a study of control samples from healthy donors and cancer patients. Clones were read by immunoSEQ multiplex PCR, and TCRdb kept only the in-frame ones, dropping some. The sample shows some 95,000 clones, 79% of them seen only once. This CDR3 contains 12 residues. Germline V gives CDR1 KGHDR, CDR2 SFDVKD. Trimming cost V 10 bases and J 4 bases, with 12 bases left between them. The specimen sequenced was blood. The clonotype comes from a woman in her thirties in good health. The V call is TRBV24-1, the J call TRBJ1-1; D possibly corresponds to TRBD1 (5 bases). This CDR3 is CATKAGGTEAFF. CDR3 bases: TGTGCCACTAAGGCGGGGGGCACTGAAGCTTTCTTT.